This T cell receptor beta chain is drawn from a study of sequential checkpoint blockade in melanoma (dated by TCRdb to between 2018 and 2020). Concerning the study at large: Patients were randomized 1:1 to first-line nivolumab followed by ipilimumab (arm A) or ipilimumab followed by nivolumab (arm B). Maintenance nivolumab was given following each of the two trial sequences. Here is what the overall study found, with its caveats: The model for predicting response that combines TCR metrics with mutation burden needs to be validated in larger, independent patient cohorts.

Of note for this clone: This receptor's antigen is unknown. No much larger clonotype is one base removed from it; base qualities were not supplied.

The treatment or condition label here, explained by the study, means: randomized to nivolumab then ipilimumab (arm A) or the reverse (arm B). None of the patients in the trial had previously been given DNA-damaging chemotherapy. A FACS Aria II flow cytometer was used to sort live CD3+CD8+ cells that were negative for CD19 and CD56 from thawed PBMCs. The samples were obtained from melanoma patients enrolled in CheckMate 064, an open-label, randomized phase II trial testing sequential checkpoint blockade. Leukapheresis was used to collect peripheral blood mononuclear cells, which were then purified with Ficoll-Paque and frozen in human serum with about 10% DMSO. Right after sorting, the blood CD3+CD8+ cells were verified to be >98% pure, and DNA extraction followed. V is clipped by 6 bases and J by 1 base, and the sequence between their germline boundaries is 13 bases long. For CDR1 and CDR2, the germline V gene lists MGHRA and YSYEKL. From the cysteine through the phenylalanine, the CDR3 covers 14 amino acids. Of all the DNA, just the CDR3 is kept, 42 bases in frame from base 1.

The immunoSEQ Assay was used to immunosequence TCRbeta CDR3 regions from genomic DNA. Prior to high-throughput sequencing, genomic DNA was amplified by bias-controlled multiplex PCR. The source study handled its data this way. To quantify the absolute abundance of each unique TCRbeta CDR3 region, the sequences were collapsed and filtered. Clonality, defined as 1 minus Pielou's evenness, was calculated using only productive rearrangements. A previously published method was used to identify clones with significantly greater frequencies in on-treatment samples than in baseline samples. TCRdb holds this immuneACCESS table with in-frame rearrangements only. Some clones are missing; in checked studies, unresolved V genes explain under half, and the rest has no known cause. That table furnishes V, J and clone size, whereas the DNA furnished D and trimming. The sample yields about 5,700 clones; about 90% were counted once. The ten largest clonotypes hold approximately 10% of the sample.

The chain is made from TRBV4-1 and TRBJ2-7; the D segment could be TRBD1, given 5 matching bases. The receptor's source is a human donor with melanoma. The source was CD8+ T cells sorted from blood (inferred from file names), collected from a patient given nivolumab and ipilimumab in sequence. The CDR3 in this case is CASSPARVSYEQYF. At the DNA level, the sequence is TGCGCCAGCAGTCCGGCCAGGGTGTCCTACGAGCAGTACTTC.